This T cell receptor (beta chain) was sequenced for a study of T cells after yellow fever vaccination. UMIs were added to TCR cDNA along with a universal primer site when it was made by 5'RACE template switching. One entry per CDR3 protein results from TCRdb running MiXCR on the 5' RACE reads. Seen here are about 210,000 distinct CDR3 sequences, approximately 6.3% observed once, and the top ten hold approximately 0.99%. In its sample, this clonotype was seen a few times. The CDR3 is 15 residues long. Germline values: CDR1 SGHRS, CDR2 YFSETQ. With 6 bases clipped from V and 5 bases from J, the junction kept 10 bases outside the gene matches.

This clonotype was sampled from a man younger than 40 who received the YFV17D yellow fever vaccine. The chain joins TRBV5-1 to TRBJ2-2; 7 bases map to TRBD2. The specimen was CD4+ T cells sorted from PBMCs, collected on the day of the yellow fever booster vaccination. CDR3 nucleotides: TGCGCCAGCACCACCGCGGCTAGCGGAACCGGGGAGCTGTTTTTT. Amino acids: CASTTAASGTGELFF.